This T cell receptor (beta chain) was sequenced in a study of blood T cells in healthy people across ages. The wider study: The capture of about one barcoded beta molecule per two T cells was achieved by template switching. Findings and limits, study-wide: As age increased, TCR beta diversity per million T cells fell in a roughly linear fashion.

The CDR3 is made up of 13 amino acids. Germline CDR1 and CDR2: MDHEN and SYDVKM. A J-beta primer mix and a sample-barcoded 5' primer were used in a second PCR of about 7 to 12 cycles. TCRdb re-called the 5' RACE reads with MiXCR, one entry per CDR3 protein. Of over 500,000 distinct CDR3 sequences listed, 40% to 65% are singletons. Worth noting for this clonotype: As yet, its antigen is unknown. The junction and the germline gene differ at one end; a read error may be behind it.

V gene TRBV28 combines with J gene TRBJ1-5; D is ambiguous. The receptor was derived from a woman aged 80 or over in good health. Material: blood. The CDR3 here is CACSFMGNQPQHF. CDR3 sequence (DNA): TGTGCCTGCAGTTTCATGGGCAATCAGCCCCAGCATTTT.